These 32 T cell receptor beta chains share one sample of origin, sequenced in a study of tissue T cells after allogeneic stem cell transplantation. Time point reported: mouse harvest day 14 after allogeneic transplant. Tail vein injection delivered 10^7 T-cell-depleted bone marrow cells and 10^6 splenic CD5+ T cells. Measured with immunoSEQ multiplex PCR; TCRdb has only the in-frame clones, and not every one. The sample holds 3,500 to 5,500 clones; about 47% are singletons and the top ten take roughly a fifth. Sequences were obtained from lymph node tissue. Every receptor here comes from a female BALB/c mouse given C57BL/6 T cells with graft-versus-host disease after an allogeneic hematopoietic cell transplant.

This clone is classed as medium-sized (0.01 to 0.1%). Mouse gene names and germline throughout. Sequencing ends 1 residue short of the CDR3 end; the germline J gene provides the rest. The rearrangement uses TRBV12-1 and TRBJ2-1; 11 positions match TRBD2. The CDR3 covers 16 residues. The trim removed 4 bases at V and 1 base at J, leaving 5 bases unmatched. Germline assignment: CDR1 SGHSN and CDR2 HYEKVE. The CDR3 DNA, read in part, is TGTGCCAGCTCCCCGGACTGGGGGGCCAACTATGCTGAGCAGTTC. This encodes CASSPDWGANYAEQF. In full, the CDR3 reads CASSPDWGANYAEQFF.

On this clone itself: Each gene name is a mouse one. The read is 1 residue too short to cover the CDR3 end, so that end is filled in from the germline J gene. This chain links TRBV13-2 with TRBJ2-2; the D gene is possibly TRBD1 (5 bases). Germline CDR1 and CDR2: NNHNN and SYGAGS (reference sequence). This CDR3 contains 13 residues. The germline V and J ends were trimmed by 5 bases and 4 bases, with 9 bases remaining between them. CDR3 bases read: TGTGCCAGCGGGGGCAGGGCCACCGGGCAGCTCTAC. It yields the protein CASGGRATGQLY. The whole CDR3 protein is CASGGRATGQLYF.

A word on this clone: Genes and germline are mouse. The read gets to within 1 residue of the CDR3 end, and the germline J gene fills in the rest. This rearrangement joins TRBV26 to TRBJ2-5, with D maybe TRBD1 (6 bases). Trimming pared 4 bases from V and 5 bases from J, leaving 10 bases between. There are 13 residues in the CDR3. Germline CDR1 KGHPV, CDR2 FQNQEV (reference sequence). Here the CDR3 reads CASSPQGRDTQYF. Incomplete CDR3 DNA: TGTGCCAGCAGTCCGCAGGGGAGAGACACCCAGTAC.

Regarding this clone: Gene names and germline refer to mouse. Coverage ceases 1 residue before the CDR3 finishes, and the germline J gene fills in the end. The V and J genes are TRBV26 and TRBJ2-5; possible D gene TRBD2, 7 bases. The CDR3 is 14 amino acids. CDR1 is KGHPV, CDR2 FQNQEV, per germline (reference sequence). V was cut by 4 bases and J by 6 bases, with 14 bases left in between. CDR3 DNA (partial): TGTGCCAGCAGTCCGGGACTGAGGGGGGACACCCAGTAC. Residues: CASSPGLRGDTQY. The full-length CDR3 reads as CASSPGLRGDTQYF.

Notes on this clone: Germline and genes: mouse. The missing CDR3 end, 1 residue past where the read stops, is filled in from the germline J gene. The chain is built from TRBV3 and TRBJ1-3, with a weak D call TRBD1 (6 bases). CDR3 length: 16 residues. V was pared by 1 base and J by 0 bases, with 10 bases between. The V gene's germline CDR1 is SNHLY and CDR2 FYNGKV (reference sequence). The DNA read from the CDR3 is TGTGCCAGCAGCTTAGTAGGGGGATATTCTGGAAATACGCTCTAT. Translated: CASSLVGGYSGNTLY. The entire CDR3 sequence reads CASSLVGGYSGNTLYF. The variable domain in full, with the rest retrieved from reference TRBV3 and TRBJ1-3, is GPKVLQIPSHQIIDMGQMVTLNCDPVSNHLYFYWYKQILGQQMEFLVNFYNGKVMEKSKLFKDQFSVERPDGSYFTLKIQPTALEDSAVYFCASSLVGGYSGNTLYFGEGSRLIVV.

Details on this clone: The listed genes are named as in mouse. The read falls 1 residue short of the CDR3 end, and the missing part is taken from the germline J gene. V gene TRBV23 combines with J gene TRBJ2-7; the D call TRBD2 from the table was never checked on the DNA. Germline V CDR1 and CDR2: KGHTA, FQNQQP. The CDR3 extends over 13 amino acids. The CDR3 DNA, read in part, is TGCTCCAGCAGTCAAATGGGGTACTATGAACAGTAC. Encoded protein: CSSSQMGYYEQY. The entire CDR3 protein is CSSSQMGYYEQYF.

About this clone itself: Each gene name is a mouse one. The read terminates 1 residue before the CDR3 end, so the remaining end is supplied by the germline J gene. This chain links TRBV5 with TRBJ1-6; D is undetermined. TRBJ1-6 counts as an open reading frame of uncertain function. Looked up from germline, CDR1 is LGHNA and CDR2 is YNLKQL (reference sequence). The V end was cut by 1 base, the J end by 0 bases, with 4 bases between. The CDR3 totals 15 residues. CDR3 sequence: CASSQGGSYNSPLYF. CDR3 DNA (partial): TGTGCCAGCAGCCAAGGGGGTTCCTATAATTCGCCCCTCTAC.

Remarks on this clone: All gene names here are mouse names. With the read ending 1 residue before the CDR3 end, the germline J gene is used to fill in that end. The chain has TRBV12-2 and TRBJ2-5; 8 nucleotides agree with TRBD2. The V and J ends lost 0 bases and 6 bases, in that order; junction bases with no gene match: 4. CDR1 and CDR2 from the germline V gene are SGHLS and HYDKME. There are 14 residues in the CDR3. The sequenced CDR3 bases are TGTGCCAGCTCTCTCGGGGGGGGCGCGGACACCCAGTAC. Its translation: CASSLGGGADTQY. The entire CDR3 is CASSLGGGADTQYF.

This clone showed up just a few times. The genes are named according to mouse. The read terminates 1 residue before the CDR3 end, so the remaining end is supplied by the germline J gene. The rearrangement links TRBV13-3 to TRBJ2-1; no firm D call. Germline V gives CDR1 NNHDY, CDR2 SYVADS. The CDR3 is 14 residues long. Trimming left V 1 base short and J 1 base short, with 6 bases between. CDR3 DNA, as far as it was read: TGTGCCAGCAGTGATCGGCTGAACTATGCTGAGCAGTTC. Protein sequence: CASSDRLNYAEQF. In full, the CDR3 reads CASSDRLNYAEQFF.

In the case of this clone: Germline and genes: mouse. With the read ending 1 residue before the CDR3 end, the germline J gene is used to fill in that end. This chain joins TRBV26 and TRBJ2-1; D is unclear. Germline values: CDR1 KGHPV, CDR2 FQNQEV (reference sequence). The V gene lost 2 bases and the J gene lost 7 bases, with 6 bases spanning the gap. The CDR3 sequence is 12 residues long. The CDR3 bases that were read are TGTGCCAGCAGTCTGATCGCAGCTGAGCAGTTC. Protein product: CASSLIAAEQF. The complete CDR3 protein is CASSLIAAEQFF.

As regards this clone: The gene names here belong to mouse. The read is 1 residue too short to cover the CDR3 end, so that end is filled in from the germline J gene. The chain joins TRBV13-3 to TRBJ2-5, with D perhaps TRBD2 (5 bases). Germline lookup yields CDR1 NNHDY and CDR2 SYVADS. There are 13 residues in the CDR3. Trimming stripped 2 bases from V and 1 base from J, with 5 bases between. This chain's CDR3 is CASSELDQDTQYF. The part of the CDR3 DNA that was read is TGTGCCAGCAGTGAACTGGACCAAGACACCCAGTAC.

This clone has only a few counts. The germline and genes are mouse ones. The read halts 1 residue ahead of the CDR3 end, with the missing end drawn from the germline J gene. V gene TRBV16 combines with J gene TRBJ1-2; D possibly corresponds to TRBD1 (5 bases). The CDR3 is made up of 13 amino acids. Germline assignment: CDR1 SGHSA and CDR2 FRNQAP. Trimming removed 1 base at V and 3 bases at J, with 6 bases between. CDR3 sequence: CASSLVGDSDYTF. The sequenced part of the CDR3 DNA is TGTGCAAGCAGCTTAGTGGGGGACTCCGACTACACC. Drawing the rest from reference TRBV16 and TRBJ1-2, the complete variable domain is NAGVIQTPRHKVTGKGQEATLWCEPISGHSAVFWYRQTIVQGLEFLTYFRNQAPIDDSGMPKERFSAQMPNQSHSTLKIQSTQPQDSAVYLCASSLVGDSDYTFGSGTRLLVI.

This clone has more than one count but fewer than ten. Mouse gene names apply. The read ends 1 residue shy of where the CDR3 ends; the end is completed using the germline J gene. The V and J genes are TRBV3 and TRBJ2-7; D uncertain. CDR1 is SNHLY and CDR2 is FYNGKV in the germline V gene (reference sequence). Trimming shortened V by 2 bases and J by 3 bases, and 5 bases separated the two germline ends. The CDR3 extends over 12 amino acids. The CDR3 here is CASSLYNYEQYF. Incomplete CDR3 DNA: TGTGCCAGCAGCTTATACAACTATGAACAGTAC.

Turning to this clone: Genes here carry mouse names. With the read ending 1 residue before the CDR3 end, the germline J gene is used to fill in that end. This chain joins TRBV5 and TRBJ2-7, with D perhaps TRBD1 or TRBD2 (6 bases each). CDR1 is LGHNA, CDR2 YNLKQL, per germline (reference sequence). V shed 0 bases and J shed 7 bases, with 19 bases lying between them. The CDR3 consists of 16 residues. The covered CDR3 bases are TGTGCCAGCAGCCAAGATCCGGGAGTGCGGGGGCAAGAACAGTAC. Translating gives CASSQDPGVRGQEQY. The full CDR3 reads CASSQDPGVRGQEQYF.

In the case of this clone: Gene labels here are mouse ones. The read is 1 residue too short to cover the CDR3 end, so that end is filled in from the germline J gene. The rearrangement uses TRBV1 and TRBJ2-4; TRBD2 might be the D (6 bases). Germline V gene data show CDR1 as NSQYPW and CDR2 as LRSPGD (reference sequence). V was cut by 3 bases and J by 0 bases, with 7 bases left in between. CDR3 size: 14 residues. The CDR3 loop is CTCSAGGSQNTLYF. The DNA read from the CDR3 is TGCACCTGCAGTGCTGGGGGTAGTCAAAACACCTTGTAC.

This clone ranks as medium-sized. Germline and genes here are mouse. The read falls 1 residue short of the CDR3 end, and the missing part is taken from the germline J gene. The chain recombines TRBV26 with TRBJ1-3; D gene ambiguous. The germline V gene encodes CDR1 KGHPV and CDR2 FQNQEV (reference sequence). V gave up 6 bases and J gave up 0 bases, with 3 bases separating them. CDR3 length: 12 amino acids. This CDR3 reads CASRSSGNTLYF. The covered CDR3 bases are TGTGCCAGCAGGAGTTCTGGAAATACGCTCTAT.

About this clone itself: The germline and genes are mouse ones. Sequencing ends 1 residue short of the CDR3 end; the germline J gene provides the rest. The rearrangement uses TRBV2 and TRBJ1-6; unclear D gene. TRBJ1-6 falls under the ORF class, with uncertain function. The CDR3 totals 16 residues. The germline V gene has CDR1 LGHNA and CDR2 YSYQKL. V was cut by 0 bases and J by 2 bases, with 8 bases left in between. The CDR3 region is CASSQDSRAYNSPLYF. CDR3 bases read: TGTGCCAGCAGCCAAGATTCCCGGGCCTATAATTCGCCCCTCTAC.

Sample share makes this clone medium-sized. Germline and genes: mouse. The CDR3 end is not reached by the read, which stops 1 residue before it; the germline J gene fills it in. The rearrangement uses TRBV23 and TRBJ2-1; the table's D gene call, TRBD1, was not cross checked with the DNA. The V gene's germline CDR1 is KGHTA and CDR2 FQNQQP. The CDR3 has 15 residues. The part of the CDR3 DNA that was read is TGCTCCAGCAGTCAATGGGACAGGGAACATGCTGAGCAGTTC. It encodes CSSSQWDREHAEQF. The complete CDR3 reads CSSSQWDREHAEQFF.

Turning to this clone: Gene names are mouse gene names. The read gets to within 1 residue of the CDR3 end, and the germline J gene fills in the rest. The V and J genes are TRBV26 and TRBJ2-5, with D possibly matching TRBD1 (6 bases). CDR1 is KGHPV, CDR2 FQNQEV, per germline (reference sequence). This CDR3 is 14 amino acids long. Trimming took off 6 bases at V and 2 bases at J, with 12 bases between the two ends. Incomplete CDR3 DNA: TGTGCCAGCAGCCAAGGGACATTCCAAGACACCCAGTAC. Translation gives CASSQGTFQDTQY. The whole CDR3 region reads CASSQGTFQDTQYF.

A note on this clone: Mouse gene names apply. The sequenced fragment ends 1 residue before the CDR3 boundary, so the rest is inferred from the germline J gene. The V gene is TRBV5, the J gene TRBJ2-3; D gene ambiguous. The CDR3 is made up of 13 amino acids. Trimming removed 4 bases from V and 0 bases from J, with 5 bases in between. From germline, CDR1 is LGHNA and CDR2 YNLKQL (reference sequence). The CDR3 loop is CASSPTSAETLYF. Incomplete CDR3 DNA: TGTGCCAGCAGCCCCACGAGTGCAGAAACGCTGTAT.

Points on this clone: Gene names denote mouse genes. The read terminates 1 residue ahead of where the CDR3 ends, so the germline J gene completes it. The chain recombines TRBV16 with TRBJ1-3; unclear D gene. The CDR3 has 14 amino acids. Trimming removed 1 base from V and 0 bases from J, with 4 bases in between. The germline V gene has CDR1 SGHSA and CDR2 FRNQAP. CDR3 loop: CASSLASSGNTLYF. The CDR3 bases that were read are TGTGCAAGCAGCTTAGCCAGTTCTGGAAATACGCTCTAT. The full variable domain, its missing parts supplied by reference TRBV16 and TRBJ1-3, is NAGVIQTPRHKVTGKGQEATLWCEPISGHSAVFWYRQTIVQGLEFLTYFRNQAPIDDSGMPKERFSAQMPNQSHSTLKIQSTQPQDSAVYLCASSLASSGNTLYFGEGSRLIVV.

This clone was detected a few times. The genes are named according to mouse. Read sequence stops 1 residue before the CDR3 end, and the germline J gene provides the missing end. The V call is TRBV26, the J call TRBJ2-5; tentatively, D is TRBD2 (6 bases). The CDR3 loop spans 14 amino acids. Germline lookup yields CDR1 KGHPV and CDR2 FQNQEV (reference sequence). Between the trimmed V and J ends, which lost 4 bases and 0 bases, there was a span of 8 bases. The sequenced part of the CDR3 DNA is TGTGCCAGCAGTCCCTGGGGTAACCAAGACACCCAGTAC. Translation gives CASSPWGNQDTQY. The complete CDR3 sequence is CASSPWGNQDTQYF.

Note on this clone: Here the gene names and germline are mouse. The read gets to within 1 residue of the CDR3 end, and the germline J gene fills in the rest. The chain links TRBV15 to TRBJ2-4; D might be TRBD1 or TRBD2, each matching 5 bases. Germline CDR1 reads SGHND; CDR2 reads FRSKSL. V shed 3 bases and J shed 0 bases, with 7 bases lying between them. The CDR3 is 14 residues long. The CDR3 bases that were read are TGTGCCAGCAGTTTTGGGGCGAGTCAAAACACCTTGTAC. It is translated as CASSFGASQNTLY. The entire CDR3 protein is CASSFGASQNTLYF.

Comments on this clone: The gene names given are mouse names. The DNA ends 1 residue before the CDR3 does, and the rest of the CDR3 is filled in from the germline J gene. This chain uses TRBV3 with TRBJ2-4, with D maybe TRBD2 (6 bases). Germline CDR1 is SNHLY and CDR2 is FYNGKV (reference sequence). V gave up 1 base and J gave up 4 bases, with 9 bases separating them. This CDR3 is 14 amino acids long. CDR3 bases read: TGTGCCAGCAGCTTAGACCGGGGGGAAAACACCTTGTAC. Encoded protein: CASSLDRGENTLY. In full, the CDR3 is CASSLDRGENTLYF. Supplemented by reference TRBV3 and TRBJ2-4, the full variable domain reads GPKVLQIPSHQIIDMGQMVTLNCDPVSNHLYFYWYKQILGQQMEFLVNFYNGKVMEKSKLFKDQFSVERPDGSYFTLKIQPTALEDSAVYFCASSLDRGENTLYFGAGTRLSVL.

For this clone: The genes are named according to mouse. The read ends 1 residue early relative to the CDR3; the germline J gene fills the gap. V and J are TRBV2 and TRBJ2-5; D uncertain. Germline CDR1 LGHNA, CDR2 YSYQKL. This CDR3 spans 13 amino acids. V shed 0 bases and J shed 5 bases, with 6 bases lying between them. The CDR3 bases that were read are TGTGCCAGCAGCCAAGATCCCGGAGACACCCAGTAC. This sequence encodes CASSQDPGDTQY. The CDR3 as a whole reads CASSQDPGDTQYF.

Turning to this clone: Gene names and germline match the mouse. The DNA ends 1 residue before the CDR3 does, and the rest of the CDR3 is filled in from the germline J gene. This sequence joins TRBV13-2 and TRBJ1-1; no definite D call. Germline V gene data show CDR1 as NNHNN and CDR2 as SYGAGS (reference sequence). The CDR3 has 12 residues. The V end was cut by 5 bases, the J end by 3 bases, with 8 bases between. CDR3 sequence reads: CASGQSDTEVFF. The CDR3 DNA, read in part, is TGTGCCAGCGGACAGTCAGACACAGAAGTCTTC.

As regards this clone: Gene names are the mouse ones. The read stops 1 residue short of the end of the CDR3; the missing end is completed from the germline J gene. The V call is TRBV12-1, the J call TRBJ2-7; 10 nucleotides agree with TRBD2. CDR3 length: 13 amino acids. Germline trimming cut 1 base from V and 4 bases from J; bases unmatched to any gene: 0. Per germline, CDR1 SGHSN and CDR2 HYEKVE. The sequenced CDR3 bases are TGTGCCAGCTCTCTGGGACTGGGGTATGAACAGTAC. Amino acid sequence: CASSLGLGYEQY. Given in full, the CDR3 is CASSLGLGYEQYF.

Remarks on this clone: A single base separates this from a much larger clone, so it may be a read error. The gene symbols are mouse symbols. The read terminates 1 residue before the CDR3 end, so the remaining end is supplied by the germline J gene. The chain joins TRBV5 to TRBJ1-1, with TRBD1 as a possible D gene (5 bases). CDR1 is LGHNA and CDR2 is YNLKQL in the germline V gene (reference sequence). The CDR3 totals 15 residues. CDR3 residues: CASSQDSAGNTGVFF. The DNA read from the CDR3 is TGTGCCAGCAGCCAAGATAGCGCAGGGAACACAGGAGTCTTC.

This clone was picked up a small number of times. Gene labels here are mouse ones. Partial CDR3 DNA: TGTGCCAGCAGCTCCGGGACAGGGGACGAAAGATTATTT. It specifies CASSSGTGDERLF. The whole CDR3 is CASSSGTGDERLFF. The chain is built from TRBV3 and TRBJ1-4; 10 nucleotides match TRBD1. The sequenced fragment ends 1 residue before the CDR3 boundary, so the rest is inferred from the germline J gene. This CDR3 is 14 amino acids long. Germline V gene data show CDR1 as SNHLY and CDR2 as FYNGKV (reference sequence). Unmatched junction bases numbered 2, after V lost 4 bases and J lost 6 bases. Full variable domain (outside the CDR3, taken from reference TRBV3 and TRBJ1-4): GPKVLQIPSHQIIDMGQMVTLNCDPVSNHLYFYWYKQILGQQMEFLVNFYNGKVMEKSKLFKDQFSVERPDGSYFTLKIQPTALEDSAVYFCASSSGTGDERLFFGHGTKLSVL.

A word on this clone: Gene names and germline match the mouse. The read ends 1 residue before the CDR3 terminus; that terminus is restored from the germline J gene. The chain has TRBV23 and TRBJ2-1; the D call TRBD1 from the table was never checked on the DNA. This CDR3 comprises 15 residues. CDR1 is KGHTA, CDR2 FQNQQP, per germline. The CDR3 bases that were read are TGCTCCAGCAGTCAAAGGGACAAGAACTATGCTGAGCAGTTC. The encoded protein is CSSSQRDKNYAEQF. From start to end, the CDR3 is CSSSQRDKNYAEQFF.

This clone was found a few times. The gene names given are mouse names. Sequencing ends 1 residue short of the CDR3 end; the germline J gene provides the rest. The chain joins TRBV19 to TRBJ2-1, with 10 bases aligning to TRBD1. The CDR3 totals 15 residues. The V gene's germline CDR1 is FNHDT and CDR2 SITEND (reference sequence). J gave up 8 bases and V 1 base, and 6 bases lay outside the gene matches. This CDR3 reads CASSISGTGETEQFF. CDR3 bases read: TGTGCCAGCAGTATAAGCGGGACAGGGGAGACTGAGCAGTTC.

This clone appeared once. Mouse gene names and germline throughout. The read gets to within 1 residue of the CDR3 end, and the germline J gene fills in the rest. The chain combines TRBV5 with TRBJ2-7, with TRBD2 identical over 14 bases. The CDR3 covers 15 residues. V dropped 3 bases and J dropped 7; count of bases not matched to a gene: 5. In germline, CDR1 is LGHNA, CDR2 YNLKQL (reference sequence). The covered CDR3 bases are TGTGCCAGCAGCCATCCGGGACTGGGGGGGCAAGAACAGTAC. The encoded protein is CASSHPGLGGQEQY. The full CDR3 is CASSHPGLGGQEQYF.